These T cell receptor beta chains were read from a single sample in a study of cytomegalovirus exposure and HLA in healthy donors. Clones were sequenced by immunoSEQ multiplex PCR, and TCRdb holds only the in-frame ones, with some missing. Seen here are 150,000 or so clones, just under 85% observed once, and the top ten hold under 2%. The sequencing input was PBMCs. The receptors derive from a woman in her forties in good health and CMV-seronegative. The CDR3 runs from the conserved cysteine through the conserved F or W. D genes are given only for firm matches.

v_call,d_call,j_call,cdr3_nt,cdr3_aa
TRBV5-4,TRBD2,TRBJ2-7,TGTGCCAGCAGCTTGAGGCGGGAGGTCATTTCCTACGAGCAGTACTTC,CASSLRREVISYEQYF
TRBV7-2,NA,TRBJ1-5,TGTGCCAGCAGCTTAGATAGTAGTAATCAGCCCCAGCATTTT,CASSLDSSNQPQHF
TRBV7-9,NA,TRBJ2-2,TGTGCCAGCAGCTTACTCCTTACCGGGGAGCTGTTTTTT,CASSLLLTGELFF
TRBV28,NA,TRBJ1-1,TGTGCCAGCAGCGCTAAGGGGGGGGGAGCTTTCTTT,CASSAKGGGAFF
TRBV19,TRBD1,TRBJ1-2,TGTGCCAGTAGTACCCCGACAGGGTTGGTCTATGGCTACACCTTC,CASSTPTGLVYGYTF
TRBV27,NA,TRBJ2-1,TGTGCCAGCAGTGTGGGGCGCGGGGCCTTTTATGAGCAGTTCTTC,CASSVGRGAFYEQFF
TRBV27,NA,TRBJ2-7,TGTGCCAGCAGCGCCCCGGACTTCTACGAGCAGTACTTC,CASSAPDFYEQYF
TRBV19,NA,TRBJ2-1,TGTGCCAGTAGTTATAGCGCGCCCGCCTACAATGAGCAGTTCTTC,CASSYSAPAYNEQFF
TRBV9,NA,TRBJ2-2,TGTGCCAGCAGTGAGTTGAACACCGGGGAGCTGTTTTTT,CASSELNTGELFF
TRBV2,TRBD1,TRBJ1-1,TGTGCCACTACAGGGGCGAGGGGGGTAGGAGCTTTCTTT,CATTGARGVGAFF